The 14 T cell receptor beta chains below were found in one sample sequenced in a study of regulatory and conventional T cells in RAG deficiency. Genomic DNA came from blood conventional CD4+ T cells gated CD25-low CD127-high. Repertoires were generated with immunoSEQ multiplex PCR, while TCRdb's copy carries only in-frame clones and drops some. This sample has approximately 12,000 clones, with just under 95% found just once. The same data also went into a second study, on regulatory T cells. As reported in that work: The primer mix had 52 TRBV and 13 TRBJ primers.

The sample comprised CD4+ effector T cells sorted from blood. The receptors were sampled from a human donor in good health.

This chain links TRBV5-4 with TRBJ2-1; D may be TRBD1 (6 bases). Per the germline V gene, CDR1 is SGHNT and CDR2 is YYREEE (reference sequence). V was cut by 2 bases and J by 8 bases, with 17 bases left in between. This CDR3 has 15 amino acids. The CDR3: CASSLPGGGSDEQFF. The DNA for the CDR3 is TGTGCCAGCAGCTTACCGGGTGGGGGCTCGGATGAGCAGTTCTTC.

The chain has TRBV18 and TRBJ1-2; the D is unclear. The CDR3 has 14 residues. Deletions cut 3 bases from V and 1 base from J, with 9 bases between. Germline-derived CDR1 and CDR2 are KGHSH and LQKENI. The CDR3 coding sequence is TGTGCCAGCTCACCGTTGGCGGTTAACTATGGCTACACCTTC. Its protein product is CASSPLAVNYGYTF.

The J gene is TRBJ2-5, the V gene TRBV7-6; D possibly corresponds to TRBD2 (6 bases). Germline lookup yields CDR1 SGHVS and CDR2 FNYEAQ. The CDR3 is made up of 17 amino acids. The V and J ends lost 5 bases and 1 base respectively, with 20 bases between them. In DNA, the CDR3 is TGTGCCAGCAGCCCCTACGGCGGGGCTGGGGTCCAAGAGACCCAGTACTTC. This sequence encodes CASSPYGGAGVQETQYF.

The chain has TRBV6-1 and TRBJ1-6; D is uncertain. Germline assignment: CDR1 MNHNS and CDR2 SASEGT. The V end was cut by 5 bases, the J end by 5 bases, with 10 bases between. The CDR3 sequence is 14 residues long. This chain's CDR3 is CASSRTFNNSPLHF. The CDR3 coding sequence is TGTGCCAGCAGTCGGACTTTCAATAATTCACCCCTCCACTTT.

This chain connects TRBV19 to TRBJ1-5; 7 nucleotides align to TRBD1. The junction had 4 bases not matched to a gene; V was cut back by 4 bases and J by 13 bases. Germline V gene data show CDR1 as LNHDA and CDR2 as SQIVND (reference sequence). There are 11 residues in the CDR3. CDR3 sequence: CASSTGRGQHF. CDR3 bases: TGTGCCAGTAGTACGGGCAGGGGGCAGCATTTT.

This chain links TRBV18 with TRBJ2-5; D remains ambiguous. V was cut by 3 bases and J by 2 bases, with 7 bases left in between. The CDR3 runs to 13 residues. In germline, CDR1 is KGHSH, CDR2 LQKENI. The CDR3 is CASSPLKQETQYF. The CDR3 DNA follows: TGTGCCAGCTCACCCTTGAAGCAAGAGACCCAGTACTTC.

The rearrangement links TRBV5-6 to TRBJ1-4, with 9 bases aligning to TRBD1. CDR1 SGHDT and CDR2 YYEEEE come from the germline V gene. This CDR3 is built from 15 residues. V shed 4 bases and J 0 bases; nucleotides not matched to a gene: 1. The CDR3 loop reads CASSGTGSTNEKLFF. The CDR3 DNA sequence: TGTGCCAGCAGCGGGACAGGGTCAACTAATGAAAAACTGTTTTTT.

The chain joins TRBV2 to TRBJ2-1, with D possibly TRBD1 on 5 matching bases. Germline CDR1 is SNHLY and CDR2 is FYNNEI. This CDR3 is 13 amino acids long. Trimming took off 4 bases at V and 5 bases at J, with 9 bases between the two ends. CDR3 DNA: TGTGCCAGCAGTGGTCCAGGGCACAATGAGCAGTTCTTC. It specifies CASSGPGHNEQFF. Full variable domain (outside the CDR3, taken from reference TRBV2 and TRBJ2-1): EPEVTQTPSHQVTQMGQEVILRCVPISNHLYFYWYRQILGQKVEFLVSFYNNEISEKSEIFDDQFSVERPDGSNFTLKIRSTKLEDSAMYFCASSGPGHNEQFFGPGTRLTVL.

The CDR3 nucleotides are TGTGCCAGCAGACAGGACAGGGGCAACATGAACACTGAAGCTTTCTTT. Translated, it gives CASRQDRGNMNTEAFF. The genes are TRBV5-6 and TRBJ1-1; TRBD1 matches at 9 bases. Germline V CDR1 and CDR2: SGHDT, YYEEEE. The V and J ends lost 5 bases and 0 bases, in that order; junction bases with no gene match: 8. CDR3 length: 16 amino acids.

The chain couples TRBV4-1 to TRBJ1-6; tentatively, D is TRBD1 (6 bases). CDR1 is MGHRA, CDR2 YSYEKL, per germline. The CDR3 spans 15 residues. The germline V and J ends were trimmed by 4 bases and 10 bases, with 17 bases remaining between them. CDR3 DNA sequence: TGCGCCAGCAGCCTTTTAACAGGGAAAGGATCACCCCTCCACTTT. This codes for CASSLLTGKGSPLHF.

The chain is built from TRBV28 and TRBJ1-5; D is perhaps TRBD1 (6 bases). The CDR3 is 14 residues long. Trimming removed 3 bases at V and 4 bases at J, with 10 bases between. Germline V lookup: CDR1 MDHEN, CDR2 SYDVKM. CDR3 coding DNA: TGTGCCAGCAGTTTCCTTAGGGGGAATCAGCCCCAGCATTTT. Its translation is CASSFLRGNQPQHF.

The chain has TRBV5-1 and TRBJ2-1, with D possibly matching TRBD2 (5 bases). Germline V lookup: CDR1 SGHRS, CDR2 YFSETQ. The length of the CDR3 is 14 residues. Trimming took off 0 bases at V and 9 bases at J, with 13 bases between the two ends. In nucleotides, the CDR3 is TGCGCCAGCAGCTTGGTAGCATCCCGGGGTGAGCAGTTCTTC. It yields the protein CASSLVASRGEQFF.

This chain links TRBV5-1 with TRBJ1-1, with TRBD1 matching 7 bases. The CDR3 has 14 residues. J lost 4 bases, V lost 4 bases, and 7 bases had no gene match. CDR1 is SGHRS, CDR2 YFSETQ, per germline. The CDR3: CASSRDSTATEAFF. For the CDR3, the DNA is TGCGCCAGCAGCCGGGACAGCACGGCCACTGAAGCTTTCTTT.

This chain uses TRBV30 with TRBJ1-2; 7 nucleotides agree with TRBD1. This CDR3 is built from 12 residues. Losses at the gene ends were 5 bases for V and 2 bases for J; bases not matched to a gene: 2. Germline assignment: CDR1 GTSNPN and CDR2 SVGIG (reference sequence). For the CDR3, the DNA is TGTGCCTGGCAACAGGGGAACTATGGCTACACCTTC. As protein: CAWQQGNYGYTF.